These 10 T cell receptor beta chains were sequenced from one sample in a study of blood T cells in healthy people across ages. Alongside a J-beta primer mix, a sample-barcoded 5' primer served in a second PCR lasting roughly 7 to 11 cycles. MiXCR was run by TCRdb on the 5' RACE reads, yielding one entry per CDR3 protein. Found here are under 1,100,000 distinct CDR3 sequences, around 25% of them singletons; the top ten hold approximately 0.71%. Another study also made use of these data, one on T cells of mothers and their children.

The sample was blood. The receptors shown here come from a girl aged 2 to 10 in good health.

This clonotype was detected only a few times. J is TRBJ2-5 and V is TRBV14; a weak D match, TRBD1 (5 bases). The DNA end lines up better with TRBJ2-1; the J call may be wrong. This CDR3 region has 13 residues. Germline V gene sequence: CDR1 SGHDN, CDR2 FVKESK. CDR3 sequence reads: CASSQVSTVEQFF. The CDR3 DNA sequence: TGTGCCAGCAGCCAAGTCTCGACAGTTGAGCAGTTCTTC.

This chain links TRBV28 with TRBJ2-3, with D possibly TRBD2 on 6 matching bases. Looked up from germline, CDR1 is MDHEN and CDR2 is SYDVKM. Trimming stripped 8 bases from V and 5 bases from J, with 26 bases between. This CDR3 region has 17 residues. CDR3 DNA sequence: TGTGCCAGCGGTTCTAGCGTCCTGGGCCGGCGGGTAGATACGCAGTATTTT. Translated: CASGSSVLGRRVDTQYF.

This clonotype came up a few times. The chain recombines TRBV20-1 with TRBJ2-1; tentatively, D is TRBD2 (6 bases). The end of the DNA aligns better with TRBJ2-5, so the J call may be wrong. The V gene's germline CDR1 is DFQATT and CDR2 SNEGSKA (reference sequence). The CDR3 runs 12 residues. The CDR3 sequence: CSAEGDWETQYF. The CDR3 DNA reads as TGCAGTGCGGAGGGAGACTGGGAGACCCAGTACTTC.

This clonotype was detected a few times. A much larger clone lies a single base off, so this may be a read error. V usage is TRBV2 and J usage is TRBJ2-2; D gene uncertain. CDR3 length: 12 amino acids. Trimming removed 7 bases at V and 0 bases at J, with 3 bases between. Germline CDR1 reads SNHLY; CDR2 reads FYNNEI. The CDR3 sequence is CASISNTGELFF. The CDR3 DNA follows: TGTGCCAGCATCTCGAACACCGGGGAGCTGTTTTTT.

The V call is TRBV5-1, the J call TRBJ2-7; 7 nucleotides align to TRBD2. This CDR3 has 15 amino acids. The germline V gene has CDR1 SGHRS and CDR2 YFSETQ. Trimming took 4 bases from V and 3 from J; bases not matched to a gene: 10. CDR3 amino acids: CASSRGLEIFYEQYF. In nucleotides, the CDR3 is TGCGCCAGCAGCCGAGGACTAGAAATTTTCTACGAGCAGTACTTC.

This clonotype has only a few counts. The chain's CDR3 is CATSNYSDLTDTQYF. In nucleotides, the CDR3 is TGTGCCACCAGCAACTACTCGGACCTCACAGATACGCAGTATTTT. The rearrangement uses TRBV15 and TRBJ2-3; D is unresolved. Trimming took off 4 bases at V and 2 bases at J, with 13 bases between the two ends. Germline V gives CDR1 LNHNV, CDR2 YYDKDF (reference sequence). The CDR3 runs 15 residues.

The CDR3: CASRFTSGGANGYTF. DNA for the CDR3: TGTGCCAGCAGGTTTACCTCAGGGGGCGCGAATGGCTACACCTTC. The V and J genes are TRBV2 and TRBJ1-2; 8 bases agree with TRBD1. V was pared by 6 bases and J by 6 bases, with 12 bases of the junction left unmatched. Germline V lookup: CDR1 SNHLY, CDR2 FYNNEI. The CDR3 has 15 amino acids. The full variable domain, its missing parts supplied by reference TRBV2 and TRBJ1-2, is EPEVTQTPSHQVTQMGQEVILRCVPISNHLYFYWYRQILGQKVEFLVSFYNNEISEKSEIFDDQFSVERPDGSNFTLKIRSTKLEDSAMYFCASRFTSGGANGYTFGSGTRLTVV.

The V gene is TRBV27, the J gene TRBJ2-7; no definite D call. Trimming took 5 bases from V and 4 from J, leaving 15 bases between them. In germline, CDR1 is MNHEY, CDR2 SMNVEV (reference sequence). This CDR3 region has 14 residues. This CDR3 reads CASSHYRHPYEQYF. The DNA of the CDR3 is TGTGCCAGCAGTCATTATAGGCATCCATACGAGCAGTACTTC.

The chain has TRBV12-3 or TRBV12-4 and TRBJ2-1; 7 positions agree with TRBD1. Trimming took 1 base from V and 5 from J; bases not matched to a gene: 8. The CDR3 length is 16 residues. The CDR3 sequence: CASSLVSGGMNNEQFF. CDR3 nucleotides: TGTGCCAGCAGTTTAGTGTCAGGGGGTATGAACAATGAGCAGTTCTTC.

The chain uses TRBV12-3 or TRBV12-4 and TRBJ2-5; 7 bases match TRBD1. The end of the DNA is better explained by TRBJ2-7, so the J call may be wrong. The CDR3 is made up of 14 amino acids. The CDR3 here is CASSRRLGQYEQYF. The DNA of the CDR3 is TGTGCCAGCAGTCGTCGATTGGGACAGTACGAGCAGTACTTC.